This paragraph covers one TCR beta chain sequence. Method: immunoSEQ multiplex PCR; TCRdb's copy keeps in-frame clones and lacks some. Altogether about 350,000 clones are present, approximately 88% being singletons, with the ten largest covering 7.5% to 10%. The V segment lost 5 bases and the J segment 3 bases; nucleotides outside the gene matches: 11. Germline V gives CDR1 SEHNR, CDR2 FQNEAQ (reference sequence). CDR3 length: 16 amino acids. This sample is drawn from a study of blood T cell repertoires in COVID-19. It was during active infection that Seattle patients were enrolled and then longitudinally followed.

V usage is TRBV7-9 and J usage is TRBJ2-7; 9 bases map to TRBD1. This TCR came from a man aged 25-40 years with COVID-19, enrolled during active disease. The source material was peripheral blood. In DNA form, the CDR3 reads TGTGCCAGCAGCGGGGCATTGACAGGGGGTTACTACGAGCAGTACTTC. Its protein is CASSGALTGGYYEQYF.